This TCR beta chain was observed in a study of cytomegalovirus exposure and HLA in healthy donors. Germline-derived CDR1 and CDR2 are SQVTM and ANQGSEA. V lost 0 bases and J 5 bases, leaving 10 bases between the germline ends. This CDR3 comprises 13 residues. On this clone itself: Its antigen remains unidentified.

13 Jbeta primers and 60 Vbeta primers were used for the PCR. Using immunoSEQ multiplex PCR, the repertoire was profiled, and TCRdb retains in-frame clones only, with some absent. The sample consists of more than 85,000 clones, more than 60% of them appearing once. Study-wide findings and caveats: A later analysis revealed that TCR association rates differed between HLA loci, peaking at DRB1 and bottoming out at HLA-C. Being productive about 87% or about 30% of the time was typical of most TCR beta V segments in an earlier analysis.

Sample: PBMCs. The TCR comes from a woman under 30 in good health and CMV-seropositive. The chain recombines TRBV29-1 with TRBJ1-1, with D unresolved. CDR3 bases: TGCAGCGTTGAAGACTCCGCGGGGACTGAAGCTTTCTTT. Translated: CSVEDSAGTEAFF.